The following is a TCR beta chain sequence with its context. Assay: immunoSEQ multiplex PCR; the TCRdb copy retains only in-frame clones and omits some. In the table there are about 150,000 clones, 85% to 90% of which are singletons. The data derive from a study of T cell responses to AZD1222 COVID-19 vaccine. This CDR3 comprises 13 residues. The V gene end was trimmed by 3 bases and the J gene end by 10 bases; junction bases not matched to a gene: 7. Germline CDR1 LGHDT, CDR2 YNNKEL (reference sequence). The specimen comprised peripheral blood, sampled on day 0 of MenACWY control vaccination. V and J are TRBV3-1 (or the pseudogene TRBV3-2) and TRBJ1-1, with 8 bases matching TRBD1. This clonotype was sampled from an adult in good health. The CDR3 loop reads CASSHRQQGAAFF. CDR3 bases: TGTGCCAGCAGCCACCGGCAGCAGGGGGCAGCTTTCTTT.